Described below is a single T cell receptor beta chain sequence and its context. The table came from immunoSEQ multiplex PCR; TCRdb's copy has only in-frame clones and leaves some out. The sample has some 2.3 million clones, over 85% seen once. This sample stems from a study of shared clonotypes between healthy human individuals. Trimming removed 1 base from V and 6 bases from J, with 10 bases in between. CDR3 length: 14 amino acids. Germline V CDR1 and CDR2: SGHTA, FQGNSA. The TCR originated in a man aged 18-30 years in good health. Some clones in this sample may be carry-over from other donors' samples. The chain employs TRBV7-2 and TRBJ2-1, with D tentatively TRBD1 (5 bases). Sequencing was done on a sample of naive CD4+ T cells from PBMCs. Subset defined: CD45RA+ positively selected. CDR3 nucleotide sequence: TGTGCCAGCAGCTTAGGGACAACACCCAATGAGCAGTTCTTC. Translating gives CASSLGTTPNEQFF.